The rows below give T cell receptor beta chains drawn from one sample of a study of blood T cell repertoires in COVID-19. Repertoires were generated with immunoSEQ multiplex PCR, while TCRdb's copy carries only in-frame clones and drops some. Of roughly 100,000 clones detected, about three quarters appear once; the ten largest clones hold 6.2%. Sequences were obtained from peripheral blood. The source of these receptors is a man older than 75 with COVID-19, enrolled during active disease. CDR3s include the opening cysteine and the closing phenylalanine or tryptophan. The D gene is left open where the match is weak. Not every row has a clone size; where given, it reads once, few, many or a size class.

V,size,D,J,CDR3,DNA
TRBV5-1,-,TRBD1,TRBJ1-3,CASSLATGHSGNTIYF,TGCGCCAGCAGCTTAGCGACAGGGCATTCTGGAAACACCATATATTTT
TRBV21-1,-,-,TRBJ1-5,CASSICLGLQPQHF,TGTGCCAGCAGCATATGCCTTGGGCTACAGCCCCAGCATTTT
TRBV7-2,-,TRBD2,TRBJ2-3,CASSPMGLAVTDTQYF,TGTGCCAGCAGCCCGATGGGACTAGCGGTTACAGATACGCAGTATTTT
TRBV5-5,few,TRBD2,TRBJ2-1,CASSTSGSSWEQFF,TGTGCCAGCAGCACTAGCGGGAGCTCGTGGGAGCAGTTCTTC
TRBV5-6,-,TRBD2,TRBJ2-3,CASSLSLAGSTDTQYF,TGTGCCAGCAGCCTCAGCCTAGCGGGAAGCACAGATACGCAGTATTTT
TRBV2,-,TRBD1,TRBJ1-1,CASSGQGAVTEAFF,TGTGCCAGCAGTGGGCAGGGGGCGGTCACTGAAGCTTTCTTT
TRBV14,once,TRBD2,TRBJ2-7,CASSVRGHRELGASSGIYEQYF,TGTGCCAGCAGCGTGAGGGGTCACAGGGAATTAGGTGCGTCTAGCGGGATCTACGAGCAGTACTTC
TRBV5-1,-,-,TRBJ1-4,CASRSPEGANEKLFF,TGCGCCAGCAGGTCGCCCGAGGGGGCTAATGAAAAACTGTTTTTT
TRBV6-5,-,TRBD2,TRBJ2-1,CASSKGLAGNNEQFF,TGTGCCAGCAGTAAGGGACTAGCGGGTAACAATGAGCAGTTCTTC
TRBV2,once,-,TRBJ1-5,CASRASYSNQPQHF,TGTGCCAGCAGGGCTTCTTATAGCAATCAGCCCCAGCATTTT
TRBV4-2,-,-,TRBJ2-7,CASSQGWATGYEQYF,TGTGCCAGCAGCCAAGGTTGGGCAACCGGCTACGAGCAGTACTTC
TRBV5-6,few,-,TRBJ2-3,CASSTARTQYF,TGTGCCAGCAGTACTGCTAGGACGCAGTATTTT
TRBV6-5,-,-,TRBJ2-5,CASSYNGGKETQYF,TGTGCCAGCAGTTATAATGGGGGGAAAGAGACCCAGTACTTC
TRBV2,-,TRBD1,TRBJ2-2,CASGTGSTGELFF,TGTGCCAGTGGGACAGGGAGCACCGGGGAGCTGTTTTTT
TRBV30,few,TRBD2,TRBJ2-1,CAWTALGTSGRAYNEQFF,TGTGCCTGGACCGCCCTCGGGACTAGCGGGAGGGCTTACAATGAGCAGTTCTTC
TRBV5-8,few,-,TRBJ1-2,CASSLGAGDANYGYTF,TGTGCCAGCAGCTTGGGGGCAGGGGACGCTAACTATGGCTACACCTTC
TRBV28,-,-,TRBJ2-3,CASSLMGDITDTQYF,TGTGCCAGCAGTTTAATGGGGGACATCACAGATACGCAGTATTTT
TRBV19,-,TRBD2,TRBJ2-1,CASKASGRYNEQFF,TGTGCCAGTAAGGCTAGCGGGAGATACAATGAGCAGTTCTTC
TRBV28,once,-,TRBJ2-4,CASSLGLTLAKNIQYF,TGTGCCAGCAGTTTAGGTCTCACTTTAGCCAAAAACATTCAGTACTTC
TRBV15,-,TRBD1,TRBJ2-7,CATSRGQGAYEQYF,TGTGCCACCAGCAGGGGACAGGGGGCCTACGAGCAGTACTTC
TRBV5-1,-,-,TRBJ2-3,CASSAGGTDTQYF,TGCGCCAGCAGCGCAGGGGGCACAGATACGCAGTATTTT
TRBV2,once,-,TRBJ2-1,CASSESVSSYNEQFF,TGTGCCAGCAGTGAAAGCGTGAGCTCCTACAATGAGCAGTTCTTC
TRBV5-1,-,TRBD2,TRBJ2-5,CASREQPGTSSYQETQYF,TGCGCCAGCAGAGAGCAACCCGGGACTAGCAGTTACCAAGAGACCCAGTACTTC
TRBV28,many,TRBD1,TRBJ2-7,CASSYLPPGQVGDFYEQYF,TGTGCCAGCAGTTACCTCCCCCCGGGACAGGTTGGGGATTTTTACGAGCAGTACTTC
TRBV19,-,TRBD1,TRBJ1-5,CASSIADRTNSNQPQHF,TGTGCCAGTAGTATCGCGGACAGGACCAATAGCAATCAGCCCCAGCATTTT
TRBV5-6,-,TRBD2,TRBJ2-1,CASRGGSIYNEQFF,TGTGCCAGCCGGGGCGGGAGCATATACAATGAGCAGTTCTTC
TRBV19,-,-,TRBJ1-3,CASNGGGRAGNTIYF,TGTGCCAGTAACGGCGGGGGCCGAGCCGGAAACACCATATATTTT
TRBV11-3,-,-,TRBJ2-7,CASSYTGTSYEQYF,TGTGCCAGCAGCTATACAGGAACCAGCTACGAGCAGTACTTC
TRBV19,-,-,TRBJ2-3,CASSKLRSPLGSTDTQYF,TGTGCCAGTAGTAAACTACGATCACCTCTCGGGAGCACAGATACGCAGTATTTT
TRBV2,-,-,TRBJ1-1,CASSDGVNIGGTEAFF,TGTGCCAGCAGTGATGGTGTCAACATAGGAGGCACTGAAGCTTTCTTT
TRBV28,-,-,TRBJ1-4,CASSSGGWGEKLFF,TGTGCCAGCAGTTCGGGGGGATGGGGTGAAAAACTGTTTTTT
TRBV6-5,-,TRBD1,TRBJ1-2,CASSSPQGGLGYTF,TGTGCCAGCAGTTCCCCCCAAGGGGGCTTAGGCTACACCTTC